This T cell receptor (beta chain) was observed in a study of vaccination effects on CD4 cells after COVID-19. For the study at large: Viral peptide pools were used in the ViraFEST assay to expand antigen-specific CD4+ T cells, and sequencing came afterward. Overall study findings and caveats: Vaccine-induced new clones formed most post-vaccine spike-reactive clones in convalescents.

CDR3 size: 11 residues. Looked up from germline, CDR1 is MNHEY and CDR2 is SVGAGI. V dropped 8 bases and J dropped 7 bases, with 11 bases sitting between them. Here immunoSEQ multiplex PCR was the method, and the copy in TCRdb shows in-frame clones only, minus some. The data contain roughly 30,000 clones, about 68% of them singletons. Researchers isolated CD4+ T cells once approximately eleven days of culture had elapsed. Infection dated between March and December 2020, before the Alpha, Beta and Delta variants reached the United States. Each participant was given two doses of one vaccine (BNT162b2 or mRNA-1273). Comment on this clone: The antigen is unknown.

The clonotype was recovered from a human donor who had a prior SARS-CoV-2 infection. The sample was CD4+ T cells from PBMCs cultured without peptide, taken after COVID-19 vaccination. The chain couples TRBV6-5 to TRBJ1-2; D unresolved. CDR3 in amino acids: CASCGPIGYTF. The CDR3 DNA reads as TGTGCCAGCTGCGGGCCCATTGGCTACACCTTC.